This T cell receptor beta chain was obtained from a study of shared clonotypes between healthy human individuals. Across the whole study: Used for every donor were three CD4 naive, three CD4 memory, two CD8 naive and one CD8 memory plate. Study-wide points: Only a few donors were included, so the genetic and exposure-history diversity represented was limited.

A note on this clone: No antigen is known for it.

Naive CD8 isolation took CD45RO-negative cells positively selected for CCR7 and excluded terminally differentiated effector memory CD45RA+ cells. Every immunoSEQ plate was one replicate of a subset's evenly spread DNA. Assay: immunoSEQ multiplex PCR; the TCRdb copy retains only in-frame clones and omits some. Of fewer than 700,000 clones detected, 85% to 95% appear once; the ten largest clones hold over 0.1%. The TCR sequence derives from a woman aged 25 to 39 in good health. The sequencing input was naive CD8+ T cells sorted from blood.

The chain's CDR3 is CASSLSTRQGAGITEAFF. CDR3 DNA: TGTGCCAGCAGTTTATCAACAAGGCAGGGGGCTGGGATCACTGAAGCTTTCTTT. This chain uses TRBV27 with TRBJ1-1, with 8 bases aligning to TRBD1. Trimming took 0 bases from V and 4 from J; bases not matched to a gene: 13. CDR1 is MNHEY, CDR2 SMNVEV, per germline (reference sequence). The CDR3 covers 18 residues.